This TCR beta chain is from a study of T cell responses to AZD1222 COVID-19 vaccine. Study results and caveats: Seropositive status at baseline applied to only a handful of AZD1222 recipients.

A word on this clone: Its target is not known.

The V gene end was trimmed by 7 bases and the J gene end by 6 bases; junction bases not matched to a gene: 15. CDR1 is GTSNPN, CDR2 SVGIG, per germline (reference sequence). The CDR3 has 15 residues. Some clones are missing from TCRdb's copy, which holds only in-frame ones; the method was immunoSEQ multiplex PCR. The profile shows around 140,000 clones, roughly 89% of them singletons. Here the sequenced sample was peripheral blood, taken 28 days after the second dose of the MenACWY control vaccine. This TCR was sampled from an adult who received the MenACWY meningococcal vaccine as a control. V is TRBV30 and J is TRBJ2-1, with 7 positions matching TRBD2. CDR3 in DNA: TGTGCCTTCTCCCCGGGTGCGGGGGAGAGCAATGAGCAGTTCTTC. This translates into CAFSPGAGESNEQFF.